Described below is a single T cell receptor beta chain sequence and its context. The table lists this clonotype with a few counts. Its antigen has not been determined. One base away there is no much larger clone; base qualities are not given. This sample stems from a study of response to subunit inactivated influenza vaccine (dated by TCRdb to between 2018 and 2020). Regarding the study in general: Deep quantitative profiling of the T cell receptor repertoire was used in the study to follow responses to a trivalent subunit inactivated influenza vaccine.

The protocol used for the library was RT-PCR. Sequencing was carried out with an Illumina HiSeq 2500. TCRdb reprocessed the public reads (quality trimming at Q25 with fastp, clone calling with MiXCR) and kept in-frame beta chains. Entries that share a CDR3 protein sequence are merged under the most common genes and DNA. For this sample there are roughly 760,000 distinct CDR3 sequences; 21% appear just once. The ten largest make up 10% to 13% of the sample. The study at large found these results: The authors suggested that each seasonal influenza vaccination may recruit only a limited number of new T cells.

The CDR3 contains 14 residues, cysteine and phenylalanine counted. The retained sequence is limited to the CDR3, 42 bases, with the frame set at the first base. The germline V gene encodes CDR1 SGHTA and CDR2 FQGNSA. Relative to germline, V is missing 1 base and J is missing 6 bases, with 5 bases of the junction outside any gene match. The sequenced sample was PBMCs from blood, obtained roughly 5 days after vaccination. The V and J segments used are TRBV7-2 and TRBJ2-7; 8 central bases correspond to TRBD1. The TCR sequence derives from a man aged 50 or older who received an inactivated influenza vaccine. Donor details come from another sample of the same person, matched by shared clones. The nucleotides read TGTGCCAGCAGCTTAGTGCCCAGGGGGCTCGAGCAGTACTTC. Its protein product is CASSLVPRGLEQYF.